Listed below are T cell receptor beta chains from one sample, sequenced in a study of Ad26.COV2.S vaccination and SARS-CoV-2 variants. Only in-frame clones appear in the TCRdb table, and some are missing; sequencing was by immunoSEQ multiplex PCR. This sample has about 350,000 clones, with approximately 90% found just once. This specimen consisted of peripheral blood, obtained after recovery from COVID-19. These receptors originate from a human donor who had recovered from COVID-19. CDR3s include the opening cysteine and the closing phenylalanine or tryptophan. The D gene is left open where the match is weak. Some rows have no size entry. The others give once, few or many, or a class for an expanded clone.

clone_size j_call v_call d_call cdr3_aa cdr3_nt
- TRBJ1-1 TRBV29-1 - CSVQGTITEAFF TGCAGCGTACAGGGTACGATCACTGAAGCTTTCTTT
once TRBJ1-1 TRBV7-9 - CASSPAGRLNTEAFF TGTGCCAGCAGCCCAGCCGGACGGCTGAACACTGAAGCTTTCTTT
- TRBJ1-4 TRBV4-3 - CASSQDSGLNEKLFF TGCGCCAGCAGCCAAGATTCGGGGCTAAATGAAAAACTGTTTTTT
- TRBJ2-1 TRBV13 TRBD1 CASSLSAGRDSTLSNEQFF TGTGCCAGCAGCTTAAGTGCCGGCCGGGACAGCACTTTGTCCAATGAGCAGTTCTTC
- TRBJ2-1 TRBV20-1 - CSASQQLNEQFF TGCAGTGCTAGTCAGCAGCTCAATGAGCAGTTCTTC
- TRBJ1-5 TRBV5-6 - CASSLKRGGGVSQPQHF TGTGCCAGCAGCCTAAAGCGCGGGGGAGGTGTCAGCCAGCCCCAGCATTTT
- TRBJ2-3 TRBV5-6 - CASSFSGNTQYF TGTGCCAGCAGCTTCTCTGGGAATACGCAGTATTTT
- TRBJ2-1 TRBV18 - CASSPIPRGSEQFF TGTGCCAGCTCACCAATACCAAGGGGGTCTGAGCAGTTCTTC
- TRBJ2-3 TRBV6-5 - CASSYGAGGTDTQYF TGTGCCAGCAGTTATGGAGCAGGCGGAACAGATACGCAGTATTTT
- TRBJ2-7 TRBV5-1 TRBD1 CASSLRTGDYEQYF TGCGCCAGCAGCTTGCGGACAGGGGACTACGAGCAGTACTTC
- TRBJ2-1 TRBV15 TRBD2 CATSRALSAGGYNEQFF TGTGCCACCAGCAGGGCCCTATCCGCGGGGGGGTACAATGAGCAGTTCTTC
- TRBJ2-2 TRBV2 - CATWDTGELFF TGTGCCACCTGGGACACCGGGGAGCTGTTTTTT
- TRBJ2-3 TRBV13 - CASSPRRSGDTQYF TGTGCCAGCAGCCCACGCCGCTCCGGAGATACGCAGTATTTT
- TRBJ1-1 TRBV15 TRBD1 CATSRVDRVWNTEAFF TGTGCCACCAGCAGAGTCGACAGGGTTTGGAATACTGAAGCTTTCTTT
- TRBJ2-7 TRBV27 TRBD1 CASSEWDRGIYEQYF TGTGCCAGCAGCGAATGGGACAGGGGTATCTACGAGCAGTACTTC
- TRBJ2-1 TRBV19 TRBD2 CASSIMRGGYNEQFF TGTGCCAGTAGTATAATGCGGGGGGGCTACAATGAGCAGTTCTTC
- TRBJ2-5 TRBV7-9 - CASSYVHGQETQYF TGTGCCAGCAGCTACGTCCACGGACAAGAGACCCAGTACTTC
- TRBJ1-1 TRBV18 TRBD1 CASSGQWNTEAFF TGTGCCAGCTCGGGACAGTGGAACACTGAAGCTTTCTTT
- TRBJ2-7 TRBV6-5 TRBD1 CASTETGWLFYEQYF TGTGCCAGCACCGAGACAGGGTGGCTCTTCTACGAGCAGTACTTC
- TRBJ1-4 TRBV11-2 - CASSRGQSELEKLFF TGTGCCAGCAGCCGAGGACAGTCGGAGCTTGAAAAACTGTTTTTT
- TRBJ1-1 TRBV2 - CASSEGRWGAFF TGTGCCAGCAGTGAAGGGAGGTGGGGAGCTTTCTTT
- TRBJ2-5 TRBV5-1 - CASSSGTQETQYF TGCGCCAGCAGCTCAGGGACCCAAGAGACCCAGTACTTC
- TRBJ2-5 TRBV6-5 - CASSYSWGQETQYF TGTGCCAGCAGTTACTCATGGGGTCAAGAGACCCAGTACTTC
- TRBJ1-2 TRBV6-6 - CASSNRQELTYGYTF TGTGCCAGCAGTAACAGACAGGAACTGACCTATGGCTACACCTTC
- TRBJ2-5 TRBV12-3/TRBV12-4 TRBD2 CASSLSGVETQYF TGTGCCAGCAGTCTTAGCGGGGTGGAGACCCAGTACTTC
- TRBJ1-2 TRBV19 - CASLTTGWDTHYGYTF TGTGCCAGCCTCACAACGGGCTGGGATACCCACTATGGCTACACCTTC
- TRBJ1-2 TRBV3-1/TRBV3-2 - CASSQGWSANYGYTF TGTGCCAGCAGCCAAGGGTGGTCAGCTAACTATGGCTACACCTTC
- TRBJ1-1 TRBV27 - CASMEWSGTEAFF TGTGCCAGCATGGAGTGGTCGGGGACTGAAGCTTTCTTT
few TRBJ2-7 TRBV7-9 - CASSFLEGYEQYF TGTGCCAGCAGCTTCCTGGAAGGGTACGAGCAGTACTTC
- TRBJ2-3 TRBV24-1 - CATSDPNGGLDTQYF TGTGCCACCAGTGATCCGAATGGGGGTTTGGATACGCAGTATTTT
- TRBJ2-1 TRBV5-1 TRBD1 CASSLLWDRVYNEQFF TGCGCCAGCAGCCTGTTATGGGACAGGGTATACAATGAGCAGTTCTTC
- TRBJ1-2 TRBV3-1/TRBV3-2 - CASSQEPARAYGYTF TGTGCCAGCAGCCAAGAACCAGCTCGAGCCTATGGCTACACCTTC
- TRBJ1-2 TRBV19 - CASSIDPVWAGYTF TGTGCCAGTAGTATAGACCCAGTCTGGGCCGGCTACACCTTC
- TRBJ2-3 TRBV19 - CASSWGGSTDTQYF TGTGCCAGTAGTTGGGGCGGGAGCACAGATACGCAGTATTTT
- TRBJ1-1 TRBV10-1 - CASSHNREGTEAFF TGCGCCAGCAGCCACAACAGGGAGGGGACTGAAGCTTTCTTT
- TRBJ2-1 TRBV6-5 TRBD2 CASNPSGGSYNEQFF TGTGCCAGCAACCCTAGCGGGGGGTCCTACAATGAGCAGTTCTTC
- TRBJ2-2 TRBV5-6 - CASSVRWDGFANTGELFF TGTGCCAGCAGCGTCCGTTGGGACGGATTCGCGAACACCGGGGAGCTGTTTTTT
- TRBJ1-1 TRBV18 - CASSPQNMNTEAFF TGTGCCAGCTCCCCGCAGAACATGAACACTGAAGCTTTCTTT
- TRBJ2-3 TRBV3-1/TRBV3-2 - CASSLSADTQYF TGTGCCAGCAGCCTTTCAGCAGATACGCAGTATTTT
- TRBJ1-2 TRBV6-5 TRBD1 CASSSTGSSYGYTF TGTGCCAGCAGTTCGACAGGGTCTTCCTATGGCTACACCTTC
- TRBJ1-3 TRBV6-5 TRBD1 CTSSYGQGQDTIYF TGTACCAGCAGTTACGGACAGGGGCAAGACACCATATATTTT
- TRBJ2-3 TRBV11-2 TRBD2 CASSRSGASTDTQYF TGTGCCAGCAGCCGTAGCGGGGCTAGCACAGATACGCAGTATTTT
- TRBJ1-5 TRBV27 TRBD1 CASSSKTQTGEVNQPQHF TGTGCCAGCAGTTCAAAAACTCAGACAGGGGAGGTCAATCAGCCCCAGCATTTT
- TRBJ2-2 TRBV11-3 TRBD1 CASSLGQGASGELFF TGTGCCAGCAGCTTAGGACAGGGCGCCTCCGGGGAGCTGTTTTTT
- TRBJ2-3 TRBV11-2 - CASSLAGRGPPDTQYF TGTGCCAGCAGCTTAGCGGGACGGGGCCCCCCAGATACGCAGTATTTT